This TCR beta chain was captured in a study of CD8 T cells in Susac syndrome. Sequencing of TCR beta was performed on blood CD8+ T cells and on blood CD4+ T cells. RNA totalling roughly 0.45 to 1 ug underwent reverse transcription with random hexamers. TCRdb reanalysed the immunoSEQ multiplex PCR reads using MiXCR and keeps one entry per CDR3 protein. Of under 55,000 distinct CDR3 sequences listed, around 93% are singletons. The CDR3 loop spans 15 amino acids. Trimming pared 8 bases from V and 4 bases from J, leaving 18 bases between. From germline, CDR1 is MNHEY and CDR2 SVGEGT. This chain uses TRBV6-2 or TRBV6-3 with TRBJ2-1; D uncertain. Sequences were obtained from CD8+ T cells from PBMCs. The receptor's source is a human donor with multiple sclerosis. The CDR3 protein is CASARFGVGYNEQFF. In nucleotides, the CDR3 is TGTGCCAGCGCTCGGTTTGGGGTAGGGTACAATGAGCAGTTCTTC.